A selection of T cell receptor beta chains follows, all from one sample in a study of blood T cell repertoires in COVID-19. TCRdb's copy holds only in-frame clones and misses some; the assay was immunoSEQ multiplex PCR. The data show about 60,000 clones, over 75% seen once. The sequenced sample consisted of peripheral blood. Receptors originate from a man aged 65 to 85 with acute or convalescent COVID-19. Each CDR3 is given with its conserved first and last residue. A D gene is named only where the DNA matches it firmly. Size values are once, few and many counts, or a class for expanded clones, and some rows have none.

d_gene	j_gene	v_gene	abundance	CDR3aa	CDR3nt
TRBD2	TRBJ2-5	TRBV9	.	CASSGGTIYQETQYF	TGTGCCAGCAGCGGCGGGACTATTTACCAAGAGACCCAGTACTTC
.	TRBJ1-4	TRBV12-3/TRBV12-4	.	CASSFRGREKLFF	TGTGCCAGCAGTTTTAGGGGTCGTGAAAAACTGTTTTTT
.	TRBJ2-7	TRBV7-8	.	CASSLIGGESYEQYF	TGTGCCAGCAGCTTAATTGGCGGGGAATCTTACGAGCAGTACTTC
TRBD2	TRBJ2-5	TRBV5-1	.	CASSPASLAGGGETQYF	TGCGCCAGCAGCCCTGCTTCCCTAGCGGGGGGAGGGGAGACCCAGTACTTC
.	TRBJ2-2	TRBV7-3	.	CASSFGGENTGELFF	TGTGCCAGCAGCTTTGGCGGGGAGAACACCGGGGAGCTGTTTTTT
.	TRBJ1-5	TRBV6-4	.	CASSVGHNQPQHF	TGTGCCAGCAGTGTGGGCCACAATCAGCCCCAGCATTTT
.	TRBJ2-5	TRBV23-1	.	CASSLTLQGFQETQYF	TGCGCCAGCAGCCTAACTCTACAGGGATTCCAAGAGACCCAGTACTTC
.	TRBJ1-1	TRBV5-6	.	CASSFAAPGTEAFF	TGTGCCAGCAGCTTTGCGGCCCCAGGGACTGAAGCTTTCTTT
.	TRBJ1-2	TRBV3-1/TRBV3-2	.	CASSQDGRAGANYGYTF	TGTGCCAGCAGCCAAGATGGGAGGGCCGGAGCTAACTATGGCTACACCTTC
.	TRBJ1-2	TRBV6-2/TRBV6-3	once	CASSSPRTDSNYGYTF	TGTGCCAGCAGTTCACCCCGGACAGATTCAAACTATGGCTACACCTTC
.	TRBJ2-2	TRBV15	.	CATSTSGELFF	TGTGCCACCAGCACTTCGGGGGAGCTGTTTTTT
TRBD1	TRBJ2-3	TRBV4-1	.	CASSQTGAAATDTQYF	TGCGCCAGCAGCCAGACAGGGGCTGCCGCCACAGATACGCAGTATTTT
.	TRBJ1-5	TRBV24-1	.	CATSSGLGQPQHF	TGTGCCACCAGTAGCGGTTTAGGTCAGCCCCAGCATTTT
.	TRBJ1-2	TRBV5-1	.	CASNSGGSIAGYGYTF	TGCGCCAGCAACTCCGGGGGTAGTATAGCGGGGTATGGCTACACCTTC
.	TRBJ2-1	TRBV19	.	CASSANRFRGEQFF	TGTGCCAGTAGTGCCAACAGGTTCCGCGGAGAGCAGTTCTTC
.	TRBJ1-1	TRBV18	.	CASSGTGGQAFF	TGTGCCAGCTCAGGAACGGGGGGGCAAGCTTTCTTT
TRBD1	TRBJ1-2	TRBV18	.	CASSPGTVTYGYTF	TGTGCCAGCTCACCAGGGACAGTGACATATGGCTACACCTTC
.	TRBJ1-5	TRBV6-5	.	CASPGGNQPQHF	TGTGCCAGCCCCGGGGGGAATCAGCCCCAGCATTTT
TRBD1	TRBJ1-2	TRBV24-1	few	CATSDGGQGDYGYTF	TGTGCCACCAGTGATGGGGGACAGGGGGATTATGGCTACACCTTC
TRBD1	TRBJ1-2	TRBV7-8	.	CASSLGTGLNYGYTF	TGTGCCAGCAGCTTAGGGACAGGACTAAACTATGGCTACACCTTC
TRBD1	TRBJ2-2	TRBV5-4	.	CASSPAGTGSMTGELFF	TGTGCCAGCAGCCCCGCCGGGACAGGGAGTATGACCGGGGAGCTGTTTTTT
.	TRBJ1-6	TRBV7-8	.	CASRPANHNSPLHF	TGTGCCAGCAGGCCCGCTAACCATAATTCACCCCTCCACTTT
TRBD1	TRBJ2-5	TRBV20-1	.	CSASAGGAETQYF	TGCAGTGCTAGTGCAGGGGGCGCAGAGACCCAGTACTTC
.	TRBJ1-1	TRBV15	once	CATSREGWGRGSTEAFF	TGTGCCACCAGCAGAGAAGGGTGGGGTCGGGGAAGCACTGAAGCTTTCTTT
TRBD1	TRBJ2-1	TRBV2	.	CATQGAGTGLRGNEQFF	TGTGCCACCCAAGGGGCAGGGACAGGGCTTCGGGGCAATGAGCAGTTCTTC
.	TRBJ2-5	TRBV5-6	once	CASSLRRQVETQYF	TGTGCCAGCAGCTTGCGACGACAGGTGGAGACCCAGTACTTC
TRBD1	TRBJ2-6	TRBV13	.	CASSTPGQVPYSGANVLTF	TGTGCCAGCAGCACACCAGGACAGGTCCCTTACTCTGGGGCCAACGTCCTGACTTTC
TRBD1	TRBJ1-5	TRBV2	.	CASSGTGGNQPQHF	TGTGCCAGCAGTGGGACAGGGGGCAATCAGCCCCAGCATTTT
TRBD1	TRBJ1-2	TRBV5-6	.	CASSPDRGVGYTF	TGTGCCAGCAGCCCGGACAGGGGAGTTGGCTACACCTTC
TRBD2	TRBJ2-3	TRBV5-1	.	CASSHGAGGTDTQYF	TGCGCCAGCAGCCATGGGGCGGGGGGCACAGATACGCAGTATTTT
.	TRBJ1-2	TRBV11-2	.	CASSLGYREYYGYTF	TGTGCCAGCAGCTTAGGGTACAGGGAGTACTATGGCTACACCTTC
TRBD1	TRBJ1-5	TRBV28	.	CATRGPRGNQPQHF	TGTGCCACTAGGGGGCCGAGGGGCAATCAGCCCCAGCATTTT